A selection of T cell receptor beta chains follows, all from one sample in a study of vaccination and CD4 T cells after COVID-19. Which antigens these TCRs recognize remains unknown. TCRdb re-derived calls from the PCR reads in MiXCR, one entry per CDR3 protein. The sample consists of some 11,000 distinct CDR3 sequences, around a third of them appearing once. Specimen: CD4+ T cells from blood, cultured in vitro, collected before SARS-CoV-2 vaccination. The receptor set was obtained from a human donor who received a COVID-19 vaccine. Both conserved end residues are part of each CDR3. The order of the fields is J gene, V gene, clone size, D gene, CDR3 protein, CDR3 DNA. The D gene is left open where the match is weak. Size tells how often a clone was seen (once, few, many) or the class of an expanded clone, and some rows leave it out.

>TRBJ2-2|TRBV6-2/TRBV6-3|few|NA
CASSYTRVTGELFF
TGTGCCAGCAGTTATACCCGCGTCACCGGGGAGCTGTTTTTT
>TRBJ1-3|TRBV7-8|NA|TRBD1
CASSCNTDRDRAGNTIYF
TGTGCCAGCAGCTGCAACACAGATAGGGACAGGGCTGGAAACACCATATATTTT
>TRBJ2-3|TRBV6-1|few|TRBD2
CASSGGGLRLSADTQYF
TGTGCCAGCAGTGGGGGGGGACTCCGGCTATCGGCGGATACGCAGTATTTT
>TRBJ2-5|TRBV2|few|NA
CASSVQGETQYF
TGTGCCAGCAGTGTTCAGGGTGAGACCCAGTACTTC
>TRBJ2-1|TRBV7-2|NA|NA
CASSFSLSSYNEQFF
TGTGCCAGCAGCTTTTCTCTAAGCTCCTACAATGAGCAGTTCTTC
>TRBJ2-7|TRBV6-5|few|TRBD2
CASSSPTSGGAVQYF
TGTGCCAGCAGTTCGCCCACTAGCGGGGGGGCCGTGCAGTACTTC
>TRBJ1-5|TRBV19|few|NA
CASSMPGHSNQPQHF
TGTGCCAGTAGTATGCCCGGGCACTCCAATCAGCCCCAGCATTTT
>TRBJ1-1|TRBV6-5|few|TRBD1
CASSYPTYLTGANTEAFF
TGTGCCAGCAGTTACCCAACGTACCTGACAGGGGCTAACACTGAAGCTTTCTTT
>TRBJ2-3|TRBV10-3|NA|TRBD2
CAISESDSGASTDTQYF
TGTGCCATCAGTGAGTCAGATAGCGGGGCTAGCACAGATACGCAGTATTTT
>TRBJ2-3|TRBV24-1|medium-sized|NA
CATSDTGRIADTQYF
TGTGCCACCAGTGATACAGGGAGGATCGCAGATACGCAGTATTTT
>TRBJ2-7|TRBV11-3|NA|TRBD2
CASSITSGVVEQYF
TGTGCCAGCAGCATAACTAGCGGGGTCGTGGAGCAGTACTTC
>TRBJ1-2|TRBV20-1|few|TRBD1
CSARDLRQGSYGYTF
TGCAGTGCTAGAGATCTTAGACAGGGAAGCTATGGCTACACCTTC
>TRBJ1-2|TRBV27|NA|TRBD1
CASSIDRDSYGYTF
TGTGCCAGCAGTATTGACCGGGACAGCTATGGCTACACCTTC
>TRBJ1-1|TRBV7-9|few|NA
CASSDQYTEAFF
TGTGCCAGCAGCGATCAATACACTGAAGCTTTCTTT
>TRBJ1-5|TRBV18|once|TRBD1
CASSRTGTGERQPQHF
TGTGCCAGCTCACGAACCGGGACAGGGGAGAGACAGCCCCAGCATTTT
>TRBJ1-2|TRBV28|NA|NA
CASNKQGDYGYTF
TGTGCCAGCAACAAGCAGGGCGACTATGGCTACACCTTC
>TRBJ2-5|TRBV29-1|NA|NA
CSVVFGREQETQYF
TGCAGCGTTGTATTTGGCAGGGAGCAAGAGACCCAGTACTTC
>TRBJ2-6|TRBV27|NA|TRBD2
CASSSWGGTLPGANVLTF
TGTGCCAGCAGTTCTTGGGGGGGAACTCTACCTGGGGCCAACGTCCTGACTTTC
>TRBJ1-2|TRBV5-4|NA|NA
CASRAEGDRFVDGYTF
TGTGCCAGCAGGGCCGAAGGGGATCGATTTGTCGATGGCTACACCTTC
>TRBJ1-2|TRBV11-2|few|NA
CASSLDWTHRYGYTF
TGTGCCAGCAGCTTAGATTGGACGCACCGGTACGGCTACACCTTC
>TRBJ2-2|TRBV2|few|TRBD2
CASSERSGEVTGELFF
TGTGCCAGCAGTGAACGAAGCGGGGAGGTCACCGGGGAGCTGTTTTTT
>TRBJ1-5|TRBV12-3/TRBV12-4|NA|TRBD1
CASSLGTGGNQPQHF
TGTGCCAGCAGTTTAGGGACAGGGGGCAATCAGCCCCAGCATTTT
>TRBJ1-2|TRBV5-8|few|NA
CASSLEAGNYGYTF
TGTGCCAGCAGCTTGGAGGCGGGGAACTATGGCTACACCTTC
>TRBJ2-7|TRBV2|once|TRBD1
CASSVDRGSYEQYF
TGTGCCAGCAGTGTGGACAGGGGTTCCTACGAGCAGTACTTC
>TRBJ1-2|TRBV20-1|NA|NA
CSAREGGKNYGYTF
TGCAGTGCTAGAGAGGGGGGAAAGAACTATGGCTACACCTTC
>TRBJ1-2|TRBV19|NA|NA
CASRQGRGYTF
TGTGCCAGTAGACAGGGAAGGGGCTACACCTTC
>TRBJ2-7|TRBV6-1|NA|NA
CASSDSFYEQYF
TGTGCCAGCAGTGACAGTTTCTACGAGCAGTACTTC
>TRBJ2-1|TRBV20-1|once|TRBD2
CGARSYGGSADNEQFF
TGCGGTGCTAGATCGTACGGGGGGAGCGCCGACAATGAGCAGTTCTTC
>TRBJ1-2|TRBV4-1|NA|TRBD1
CASSQEGQGVDYGYTF
TGCGCCAGCAGCCAAGAGGGACAGGGGGTCGACTATGGCTACACCTTC
>TRBJ2-3|TRBV10-3|NA|TRBD2
CTISESDSGASTDTQYF
TGTACCATCAGTGAGTCAGATAGCGGGGCTAGCACAGATACGCAGTATTTT
>TRBJ2-5|TRBV7-9|few|TRBD1
CASSPGTVKETQYF
TGTGCCAGCAGCCCCGGGACAGTCAAAGAGACCCAGTACTTC
>TRBJ1-1|TRBV7-8|NA|NA
CASSTVGGKAFF
TGTGCCAGCAGCACAGTCGGGGGTAAGGCTTTCTTT
>TRBJ1-1|TRBV9|NA|NA
CASSARGGGEFTEAFF
TGTGCCAGCAGCGCCCGAGGGGGGGGGGAGTTCACTGAAGCTTTCTTT
>TRBJ2-2|TRBV10-3|NA|NA
CAISEDGAARTGELFF
TGTGCCATCAGTGAAGATGGAGCAGCACGCACCGGGGAGCTGTTTTTT
>TRBJ1-4|TRBV27|few|NA
CASSPMFPQDEKLFF
TGTGCCAGCAGTCCCATGTTCCCTCAGGATGAAAAACTGTTTTTT
>TRBJ1-5|TRBV5-1|NA|NA
CASSLRPTGSGNQPQHF
TGCGCCAGCAGCTTGAGGCCAACAGGGTCGGGGAATCAGCCCCAGCATTTT
>TRBJ2-7|TRBV10-3|NA|TRBD1
CAITEARQGYEQYF
TGTGCCATCACTGAGGCCCGACAGGGCTACGAGCAGTACTTC
>TRBJ2-3|TRBV7-9|NA|TRBD2
CASTLSGGSGTDTQYF
TGTGCCAGCACCCTAAGCGGGGGGTCTGGCACAGATACGCAGTATTTT
>TRBJ1-2|TRBV11-3|NA|NA
CASSPGRVGGYTF
TGTGCCAGCAGCCCGGGGAGGGTCGGTGGCTACACCTTC